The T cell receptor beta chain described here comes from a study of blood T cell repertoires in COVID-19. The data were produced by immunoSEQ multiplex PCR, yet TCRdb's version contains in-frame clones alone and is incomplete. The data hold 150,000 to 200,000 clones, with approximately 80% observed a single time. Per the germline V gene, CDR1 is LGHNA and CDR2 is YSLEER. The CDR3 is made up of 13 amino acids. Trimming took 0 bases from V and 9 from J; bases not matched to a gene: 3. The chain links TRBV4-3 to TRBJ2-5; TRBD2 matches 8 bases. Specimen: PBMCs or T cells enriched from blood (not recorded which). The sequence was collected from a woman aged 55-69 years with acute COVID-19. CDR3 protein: CASSQEGRGAQYF. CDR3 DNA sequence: TGCGCCAGCAGCCAAGAGGGGCGGGGGGCCCAGTACTTC.